Following are 16 T cell receptor beta chains from one sample sequenced in a study of T-cell memory formation after mild COVID-19. One entry per CDR3 protein, called by TCRdb with MiXCR from the 5' RACE reads. Of approximately 240,000 distinct CDR3 sequences listed, roughly 17% are singletons. The specimen sequenced was PBMCs or a T cell subset sorted from them (not recorded which). These receptors were taken from a man aged 18 to 30 who had mild COVID-19 (a few samples of this study predate the infection). Cell type and time point are not known.

In this sample, this clonotype turned up many times. This sequence joins TRBV27 and TRBJ2-5, with D perhaps TRBD1 or TRBD2 (5 bases each). The CDR3 is made up of 13 amino acids. In germline, CDR1 is MNHEY, CDR2 SMNVEV (reference sequence). Trimming stripped 4 bases from V and 4 bases from J, with 10 bases between. The CDR3 bases are TGTGCCAGCAGTTCCCGGGGCCGAGAGACCCAGTACTTC. Translation gives CASSSRGRETQYF.

The V call is TRBV7-3, the J call TRBJ2-1, with D possibly being TRBD1 (6 bases). From germline, CDR1 is SGHTA and CDR2 FQGTGA. Trimming removed 5 bases from V and 3 bases from J, with 8 bases in between. The CDR3 has 13 residues. This CDR3 reads CASSPGDYNEQFF. The CDR3 DNA reads TGTGCCAGCAGCCCAGGGGACTACAATGAGCAGTTCTTC.

The rearrangement links TRBV5-6 to TRBJ2-4; no clear D. CDR1 and CDR2 from the germline V gene are SGHDT and YYEEEE. The CDR3 spans 14 residues. Trimming shortened V by 2 bases and J by 5 bases, and 11 bases separated the two germline ends. CDR3 sequence reads: CASSFRYWENIQYF. CDR3 in DNA: TGTGCCAGCAGCTTTAGGTATTGGGAAAACATTCAGTACTTC.

This chain joins TRBV6-6 and TRBJ2-5; D might be TRBD2 (7 bases). Germline V gene data show CDR1 as MNHNY and CDR2 as SVGAGI (reference sequence). The CDR3 extends over 15 amino acids. Trimming shortened V by 6 bases and J by 4 bases, and 18 bases separated the two germline ends. In DNA form, the CDR3 reads TGTGCCAGCAGAGTGTCCGGGGGGCCAGGAGAGACCCAGTACTTC. Protein: CASRVSGGPGETQYF.

The table lists this clonotype with a few counts. CDR3 sequence: CASSLAGHRPNGYTF. The CDR3 nucleotides read TGCGCCAGCAGCTTGGCCGGGCACCGCCCTAATGGCTACACCTTC. The chain combines TRBV5-1 with TRBJ1-2; D remains unclear. V shed 0 bases and J shed 6 bases, with 15 bases lying between them. CDR1 is SGHRS, CDR2 YFSETQ, per germline. This CDR3 contains 15 residues.

The chain combines TRBV7-9 with TRBJ1-2; 8 bases align to TRBD1. Germline-derived CDR1 and CDR2 are SEHNR and FQNEAQ (reference sequence). This CDR3 contains 15 residues. After removal of 5 bases from V and 2 bases from J, the junction contained 7 bases not matched to a gene. The DNA for the CDR3 is TGTGCCAGCAGCAACCCAGGGGGCGGAAACTATGGCTACACCTTC. Its translation: CASSNPGGGNYGYTF.

This clonotype has a handful of counts. The CDR3 nucleotides are TGTGCCAGCTCCCCAAGCAGTGACCTACAGGTTTATGGCTACACCTTC. This gives the protein CASSPSSDLQVYGYTF. The rearrangement links TRBV2 to TRBJ1-2, with a weak D call TRBD1 (5 bases). With 8 bases removed from V and 5 bases from J, the gap between germline ends came to 24 bases. The germline V gene has CDR1 SNHLY and CDR2 FYNNEI. This CDR3 spans 16 amino acids. The full variable domain, in which reference TRBV2 and TRBJ1-2 provide the parts outside the CDR3, is EPEVTQTPSHQVTQMGQEVILRCVPISNHLYFYWYRQILGQKVEFLVSFYNNEISEKSEIFDDQFSVERPDGSNFTLKIRSTKLEDSAMYFCASSPSSDLQVYGYTFGSGTRLTVV.

The gene calls are TRBV20-1 and TRBJ2-5; 9 nucleotides match TRBD2. Germline CDR1 is DFQATT and CDR2 is SNEGSKA (reference sequence). The V segment lost 6 bases and the J segment 1 base; nucleotides outside the gene matches: 0. The CDR3 has 12 residues. The CDR3, as DNA: TGCAGTGCAGCGGGGGGCCAAGAGACCCAGTACTTC. Residues: CSAAGGQETQYF.

V usage is TRBV12-5 and J usage is TRBJ1-5; D gene ambiguous. V lost 3 bases, J lost 5 bases, and 8 bases lay in between. Germline V CDR1 and CDR2: LGHNT, FRNRAP. The CDR3 extends over 13 amino acids. The DNA of the CDR3 is TGTGCTAGTGGTTTAACAGCTGATCAGCCCCAGCATTTT. It translates to CASGLTADQPQHF.

V is TRBV7-9 and J is TRBJ1-4; D unclear. V dropped 5 bases and J dropped 8 bases, with 6 bases sitting between them. Germline-derived CDR1 and CDR2 are SEHNR and FQNEAQ (reference sequence). This CDR3 has 11 residues. In nucleotides, the CDR3 is TGTGCCAGCAGCCCCGCCGAAAAACTGTTTTTT. Protein sequence: CASSPAEKLFF.

This chain connects TRBV5-5 to TRBJ2-1; TRBD1 is a possible D gene (6 bases). V was trimmed by 4 bases and J by 9 bases, leaving 17 bases between them. The CDR3 sequence is 14 residues long. Germline-derived CDR1 and CDR2 are SGHKS and YYEKEE (reference sequence). The CDR3 nucleotides read TGTGCCAGCAGCCTGGACAGTTGGGCCAGTGAGCAGTTCTTC. Protein sequence: CASSLDSWASEQFF.

In its sample, this clonotype was seen many times. The chain couples TRBV12-5 to TRBJ2-1; weak D call: TRBD2 (7 bases). The CDR3 length is 15 residues. Germline CDR1 is LGHNT and CDR2 is FRNRAP. The ends were cut back, 5 bases at V and 6 bases at J, with 17 bases in the middle. The CDR3 is CASGTTGRVTNEQFF. The CDR3 bases are TGTGCTAGTGGTACCACAGGGAGGGTAACCAATGAGCAGTTCTTC. The full variable domain, rest sourced from reference TRBV12-5 and TRBJ2-1, is DARVTQTPRHKVTEMGQEVTMRCQPILGHNTVFWYRQTMMQGLELLAYFRNRAPLDDSGMPKDRFSAEMPDATLATLKIQPSEPRDSAVYFCASGTTGRVTNEQFFGPGTRLTVL.

The chain uses TRBV6-5 and TRBJ1-1; D is uncertain. The CDR3 covers 11 residues. Germline CDR1 is MNHEY and CDR2 is SVGAGI. V was pared by 6 bases and J by 6 bases, with 8 bases between. Here the CDR3 reads CASRAGAEAFF. CDR3 sequence (DNA): TGTGCCAGCAGGGCTGGGGCTGAAGCTTTCTTT.

The rearrangement joins TRBV6-1 to TRBJ1-1; D call uncertain. Germline lookup yields CDR1 MNHNS and CDR2 SASEGT. CDR3 length: 13 residues. The V end was cut by 4 bases, the J end by 1 base, with 7 bases between. CDR3 coding DNA: TGTGCCAGCAGTGTCGAGGAGAACACTGAAGCTTTCTTT. Its protein product is CASSVEENTEAFF.

This clonotype was observed a few times. This chain links TRBV5-1 with TRBJ2-7, with 10 bases aligning to TRBD2. From germline, CDR1 is SGHRS and CDR2 YFSETQ. V was pared by 3 bases and J by 5 bases, with 5 bases of the junction left unmatched. The CDR3 sequence is 14 residues long. The CDR3 sequence is CASSSGLARDEQYF. CDR3 DNA: TGCGCCAGCAGCTCGGGACTAGCGAGGGACGAGCAGTACTTC.

The chain is built from TRBV4-2 and TRBJ2-3; D not resolved. This CDR3 contains 14 residues. Trimming took off 4 bases at V and 1 base at J, with 9 bases between the two ends. Germline V gene sequence: CDR1 LGHNA, CDR2 YNFKEQ. The CDR3 DNA is TGTGCCAGCAGCCGCTTCCCAGGCACAGATACGCAGTATTTT. Protein sequence: CASSRFPGTDTQYF.